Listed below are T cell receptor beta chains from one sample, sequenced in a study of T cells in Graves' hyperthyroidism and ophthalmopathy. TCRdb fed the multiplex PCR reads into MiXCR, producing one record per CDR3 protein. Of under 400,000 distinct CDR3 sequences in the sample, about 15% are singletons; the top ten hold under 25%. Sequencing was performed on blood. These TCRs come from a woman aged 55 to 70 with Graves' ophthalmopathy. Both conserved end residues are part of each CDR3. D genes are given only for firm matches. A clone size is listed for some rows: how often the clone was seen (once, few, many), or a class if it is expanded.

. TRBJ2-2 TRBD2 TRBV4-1 TGCGCCAGCAGCCAAGGACTAGCGGGAGGGCCCTCGGTTTTTGGGGAGCTGTTTTTT CASSQGLAGGPSVFGELFF
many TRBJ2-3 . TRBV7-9 TGTGCCAGCAGTGCCCACCCCGGGGACTCGACGGTGGCAGATACGCAGTATTTT CASSAHPGDSTVADTQYF
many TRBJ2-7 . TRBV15 TGTGCCACCAGCAGAGATGAAAGGCAGGGGTTCTACGAGCAGTACTTC CATSRDERQGFYEQYF
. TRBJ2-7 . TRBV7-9 TGTGCCAGCAGCCCCGCCCTCGGGACCTCCTACGAGCAGTACTTC CASSPALGTSYEQYF
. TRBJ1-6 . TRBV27 TGTGCCAGCACTCGGGTTCCCCCTTCACCCCTCCACTTT CASTRVPPSPLHF
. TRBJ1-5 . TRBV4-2 TGTGCCAGCAGCGGAAGCAATCAGCTCCAGCATTTT CASSGSNQLQHF
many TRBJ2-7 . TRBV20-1 TGCAGTGCTAGCCGGACCCACGAGCAGTACTTC CSASRTHEQYF
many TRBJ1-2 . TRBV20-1 TGCAGTGCTGTCGGGCAGGTTGTGTATGGCTACACCTTC CSAVGQVVYGYTF
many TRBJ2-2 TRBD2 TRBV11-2 TGTGCCAGCAGCGCTCGACTAGCGGGGGAGCTGTTTTTT CASSARLAGELFF
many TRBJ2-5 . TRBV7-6 TGTGCCAGCAGCTTAGAGGTCGGGCCCAGAAGTGGAACCCAGTACTTC CASSLEVGPRSGTQYF
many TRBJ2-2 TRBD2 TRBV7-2 TGTGCCAGCAGCTCTAGAGGACTAGCGGGAGGGCCGAAGGGCGGGGAGCTGTTTTTT CASSSRGLAGGPKGGELFF
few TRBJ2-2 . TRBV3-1 TGTGCCAGCAGCCCACAGGGTTTAGGGACCGGGGAGCTGTTTTTT CASSPQGLGTGELFF
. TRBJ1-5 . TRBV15 TGTGCCACCAGCAGAGATAGGGGTCAGCCCCAGCATTTT CATSRDRGQPQHF
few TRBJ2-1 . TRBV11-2 TGTGCCAGCAGCCTCAGAGCGGACCGCTCCTACAATGAGCAGTTCTTC CASSLRADRSYNEQFF
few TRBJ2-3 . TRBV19 TGTGCCAGTAGTATAGCTCCACAGGGTTACGATACGCAGTATTTT CASSIAPQGYDTQYF
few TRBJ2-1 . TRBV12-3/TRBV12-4 TGTGCCAGCAGTTTTTCTGGGGGAAATGAGCAGTTCTTC CASSFSGGNEQFF
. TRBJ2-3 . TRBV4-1 TGCGCCAGCAGCCAAATTGGCACAGATACGCAGTATTTT CASSQIGTDTQYF
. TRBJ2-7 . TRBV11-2 TGTGCCAGCAGCCTCACGAGTCTTGCCCCTATCTCCTACGAGCAGTACTTC CASSLTSLAPISYEQYF
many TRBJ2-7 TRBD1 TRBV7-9 TGTGCCAGCAGCTCCCCAGACGGGACAGGACACTACGAGCAGTACTTC CASSSPDGTGHYEQYF
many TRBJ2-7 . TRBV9 TGTGCCAGCAGCGTATCTGCGGGATACTCCTACGAGCAGTACTTC CASSVSAGYSYEQYF
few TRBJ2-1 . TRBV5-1 TGCGCCAGCAGAAAACCGGGCCTAATTCCCGAGCAGTTCTTC CASRKPGLIPEQFF
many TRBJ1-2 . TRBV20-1 TGCAGTGCTAGTAGACAGTCTGCCGGCTACACCTTC CSASRQSAGYTF
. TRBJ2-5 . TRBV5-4 TGTGCCAGCAGCCGGGATTTCCAAGAGACCCAGTACTTC CASSRDFQETQYF
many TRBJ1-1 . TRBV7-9 TGTGCCAGCAGCGCCAGGGCTGGGGCTGAAGCTTTCTTT CASSARAGAEAFF
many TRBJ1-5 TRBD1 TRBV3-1 TGTGCCAGCAGCCAAGATCGGGACAGGGATCAGCCCCAGCATTTT CASSQDRDRDQPQHF